Listed here are 14 T cell receptor beta chains from one sample, sequenced in a study of blood T cell repertoires in COVID-19. Assay: immunoSEQ multiplex PCR; the TCRdb copy retains only in-frame clones and omits some. The sample records 80,000 to 95,000 clones, 80% to 85% being singletons. Sequencing was carried out using peripheral blood. These receptors all stem from a man older than 75 with acute or convalescent COVID-19.

The chain employs TRBV19 and TRBJ2-1, with TRBD2 matching 7 bases. With 1 base clipped from V and 5 bases from J, the junction kept 2 bases outside the gene matches. The CDR3 loop spans 14 amino acids. The germline V gene has CDR1 LNHDA and CDR2 SQIVND (reference sequence). CDR3 in DNA: TGTGCCAGTAGTATAGGACTAGCAAACAATGAGCAGTTCTTC. Protein: CASSIGLANNEQFF.

The V call is TRBV4-1, the J call TRBJ1-1; 12 positions match TRBD1. This CDR3 has 17 residues. Losses at the gene ends were 1 base for V and 12 bases for J; bases not matched to a gene: 15. Germline lookup yields CDR1 MGHRA and CDR2 YSYEKL. The CDR3 region has the DNA TGCGCCAGCAGCCAAGGGTTGACCGGGACAGGGGGCTTTCGAACTTTCTTT. Translation gives CASSQGLTGTGGFRTFF.

This chain connects TRBV4-2 to TRBJ2-2, with 9 bases matching TRBD2. In germline, CDR1 is LGHNA, CDR2 YNFKEQ. V lost 0 bases, J lost 6 bases, and 5 bases stayed unmatched. This CDR3 is built from 16 residues. CDR3 protein: CASSQDGAGGSGELFF. The CDR3 DNA is TGTGCCAGCAGCCAAGATGGAGCGGGAGGCTCCGGGGAGCTGTTTTTT.

V gene TRBV3-1 (or the pseudogene TRBV3-2) combines with J gene TRBJ1-4; 12 bases map to TRBD1. The V and J ends lost 2 bases and 8 bases, in that order; junction bases with no gene match: 3. The CDR3 covers 15 residues. CDR1 and CDR2 from the germline V gene are LGHDT and YNNKEL (reference sequence). The CDR3 loop is CASSQPGTGGEKLFF. Written as DNA, the CDR3 is TGTGCCAGCAGCCAACCCGGGACAGGGGGCGAAAAACTGTTTTTT.

This clone was seen only a few times. This chain uses TRBV10-3 with TRBJ1-6; D is unresolved. Trimming removed 0 bases at V and 0 bases at J, with 6 bases between. The CDR3 loop spans 16 amino acids. Germline CDR1 and CDR2: ENHRY and SYGVKD. CDR3 loop: CAISESGSSYNSPLHF. The DNA of the CDR3 is TGTGCCATCAGTGAGTCGGGGAGCTCCTATAATTCACCCCTCCACTTT.

The chain is built from TRBV19 and TRBJ2-3; D call uncertain. This CDR3 comprises 14 residues. The V and J ends lost 2 bases and 0 bases respectively, with 6 bases between them. The V gene's germline CDR1 is LNHDA and CDR2 SQIVND (reference sequence). The CDR3 DNA follows: TGTGCCAGTAGTATAAAATCTAGCACAGATACGCAGTATTTT. This translates into CASSIKSSTDTQYF.

The gene calls are TRBV9 and TRBJ2-1; the D gene is possibly TRBD2 (5 bases). Germline CDR1 reads SGDLS; CDR2 reads YYNGEE. The CDR3 extends over 15 amino acids. V was pared by 0 bases and J by 4 bases, with 11 bases between. The CDR3 sequence is CASSVVSEAYNEQFF. Here the CDR3 DNA reads TGTGCCAGCAGCGTAGTTTCGGAGGCGTACAATGAGCAGTTCTTC. The full variable domain, rest sourced from reference TRBV9 and TRBJ2-1, is DSGVTQTPKHLITATGQRVTLRCSPRSGDLSVYWYQQSLDQGLQFLIQYYNGEERAKGNILERFSAQQFPDLHSELNLSSLELGDSALYFCASSVVSEAYNEQFFGPGTRLTVL.

To note about this clone: The CDR3 does not close with the conserved phenylalanine or tryptophan, likely indicating a read error. No DNA is shown, since the ends of the CDR3 on it are uncertain; the CDR3 is the one TCRdb lists. This CDR3 reads CASSLATSGRWSI. J is TRBJ2-7 and V is TRBV12-3 or TRBV12-4; the D call of TRBD2 is as the table states it, not checked on the DNA. The CDR3 is 13 amino acids in total, end residues counted.

V is TRBV27 and J is TRBJ1-5; 10 bases map to TRBD1. J gave up 5 bases and V 5 bases, and 9 bases lay outside the gene matches. The CDR3 extends over 16 amino acids. CDR1 and CDR2 (germline): MNHEY, SMNVEV (reference sequence). In nucleotides, the CDR3 is TGTGCCAGCAGTGTAGTGGGACAGGGGTTTGATCAGCCCCAGCATTTT. Its translation is CASSVVGQGFDQPQHF.

The chain uses TRBV18 and TRBJ2-5; D possibly corresponds to TRBD2 (6 bases). Germline CDR1 is KGHSH and CDR2 is LQKENI. This CDR3 spans 14 amino acids. V gave up 6 bases and J gave up 2 bases, with 13 bases separating them. CDR3 coding DNA: TGTGCCAGCTCTCTCACGGGAGTACAAGAGACCCAGTACTTC. This translates into CASSLTGVQETQYF.

This clone was recorded only once. The chain employs TRBV4-2 and TRBJ2-7; TRBD2 agrees at 9 bases. The CDR3 covers 17 residues. The germline CDR1 and CDR2 sequences are LGHNA and YNFKEQ. The V and J ends lost 3 bases and 0 bases, in that order; junction bases with no gene match: 9. CDR3 loop: CASSQANSGRRSYEQYF. CDR3 nucleotides: TGTGCCAGCAGCCAGGCAAACAGCGGGAGGCGCTCCTACGAGCAGTACTTC.

The chain couples TRBV6-1 to TRBJ2-3; D may be TRBD2 (5 bases). Germline loops: CDR1 MNHNS, CDR2 SASEGT. The V end was cut by 2 bases, the J end by 2 bases, with 17 bases between. The CDR3 consists of 17 residues. CDR3 in DNA: TGTGCCAGCAGTGAATGGGTCCGAAGCGGCCTCACAGATACGCAGTATTTT. This translates into CASSEWVRSGLTDTQYF.

The J gene is TRBJ1-1, the V gene TRBV18, with 9 bases that match TRBD1. The CDR3 runs to 15 residues. The germline V gene has CDR1 KGHSH and CDR2 LQKENI. V lost 4 bases and J lost 0; bases outside the gene matches: 3. The chain's CDR3 is CASSRQGVVNTEAFF. The CDR3 DNA reads as TGTGCCAGCTCACGACAGGGGGTCGTGAACACTGAAGCTTTCTTT.

The chain is built from TRBV18 and TRBJ1-3; no firm D call. V was shortened by 3 bases and J by 3 bases, with 18 bases between the two germline ends. Germline CDR1 reads KGHSH; CDR2 reads LQKENI. This CDR3 has 17 amino acids. The CDR3 region has the DNA TGTGCCAGCTCACCTGGGGTCCCTCCCGGGGATGGAAACACCATATATTTT. Translating it yields CASSPGVPPGDGNTIYF.